Below, 23 T cell receptor beta chains from the same sample are listed, as sequenced in a study of cytotoxic CD8 clonotypes in ibrutinib-treated CLL (dated by TCRdb to about 2021). The receptor library was made with the immunoSEQ multiplex PCR assay. The table comes from immuneACCESS by way of TCRdb, which keeps in-frame sequences with V and J called. Part of the clones is missing from these tables; in studies checked, under half for an unresolved V gene and the rest for unknown reasons. The sample yields around 310,000 clones; around four fifths were counted once. The ten biggest clones cover over 5% of the sample. Source: PBMCs, taken before ibrutinib treatment. Receptors originate from a human donor with chronic lymphocytic leukemia.

V and J are TRBV7-9 and TRBJ2-1, with D maybe TRBD1 (5 bases). The V gene's germline CDR1 is SEHNR and CDR2 FQNEAQ (reference sequence). The V end was cut by 0 bases, the J end by 0 bases, with 9 bases between. The CDR3 is made up of 16 amino acids. CDR3 sequence (DNA): TGTGCCAGCAGCTTAGCGTTAGGGGCCTCCTACAATGAGCAGTTCTTC. This translates into CASSLALGASYNEQFF.

The V and J genes are TRBV11-3 and TRBJ2-3; TRBD1 agrees at 9 bases. Germline-derived CDR1 and CDR2 are SGHNT and YENEEA. This CDR3 has 16 amino acids. V lost 2 bases and J lost 2; bases outside the gene matches: 5. The CDR3 DNA reads as TGTGCCAGCAGCTTAACAGGGGGCCCTAACACAGATACGCAGTATTTT. Its translation is CASSLTGGPNTDTQYF.

The table lists this clone with a few counts. The V gene is TRBV27, the J gene TRBJ2-7; tentative D call: TRBD1 (5 bases). V was cut by 5 bases and J by 1 base, with 12 bases left in between. Germline CDR1 reads MNHEY; CDR2 reads SMNVEV (reference sequence). CDR3 length: 14 residues. The CDR3 reads CASSRDRGSYEQYF. Here the CDR3 DNA reads TGTGCCAGCAGTAGAGATAGGGGTTCCTACGAGCAGTACTTC.

V is TRBV5-1 and J is TRBJ2-1, with 7 bases that match TRBD2. V lost 0 bases to trimming and J lost 7 bases; unmatched junction nucleotides: 10. Germline lookup yields CDR1 SGHRS and CDR2 YFSETQ. CDR3 length: 16 residues. The CDR3 nucleotides are TGCGCCAGCAGCTTGGTTCTAGCGGACATGGTTAATGAGCAGTTCTTC. It yields the protein CASSLVLADMVNEQFF. The whole variable domain, remainder taken from reference TRBV5-1 and TRBJ2-1, is KAGVTQTPRYLIKTRGQQVTLSCSPISGHRSVSWYQQTPGQGLQFLFEYFSETQRNKGNFPGRFSGRQFSNSRSEMNVSTLELGDSALYLCASSLVLADMVNEQFFGPGTRLTVL.

V and J are TRBV5-1 and TRBJ1-2, with TRBD1 identical over 8 bases. From germline, CDR1 is SGHRS and CDR2 YFSETQ. V lost 4 bases, J lost 4 bases, and 9 bases stayed unmatched. There are 15 residues in the CDR3. The chain's CDR3 is CASSESDRGSYGYTF. CDR3 coding DNA: TGCGCCAGCAGCGAAAGTGACAGGGGTAGCTATGGCTACACCTTC.

The CDR3 reads CASSARGLGQGINEQYF. CDR3 bases: TGTGCCAGCAGCGCACGTGGTTTGGGACAGGGGATAAACGAGCAGTACTTC. The chain uses TRBV9 and TRBJ2-7; the match to TRBD1 covers 10 bases. The CDR3 runs to 17 residues. V dropped 3 bases and J dropped 5; count of bases not matched to a gene: 14. Looked up from germline, CDR1 is SGDLS and CDR2 is YYNGEE.

The chain recombines TRBV10-3 with TRBJ1-2; tentatively, D is TRBD1 (5 bases). The CDR3 contains 12 residues. CDR1 is ENHRY, CDR2 SYGVKD, per germline. Trimming pared 6 bases from V and 2 bases from J, leaving 7 bases between. The CDR3 DNA follows: TGTGCCATCAGCAGGGACAACTATGGCTACACCTTC. It codes for CAISRDNYGYTF.

This chain uses TRBV4-2 with TRBJ1-5; D not certain. Trimming removed 0 bases from V and 6 bases from J, with 6 bases in between. The CDR3 extends over 13 amino acids. Germline CDR1 reads LGHNA; CDR2 reads YNFKEQ. In DNA, the CDR3 is TGTGCCAGCAGCCAAGAGGTGAGTCAGCCCCAGCATTTT. Translating it yields CASSQEVSQPQHF.

This clone was recorded once. V usage is TRBV29-1 and J usage is TRBJ2-7; D might be TRBD1 (5 bases). Germline loops: CDR1 SQVTM, CDR2 ANQGSEA. The CDR3 loop spans 15 amino acids. Trimming stripped 6 bases from V and 4 bases from J, with 22 bases between. The CDR3 DNA reads TGCAGCGTGACAGACAGAACCAAACCCTCGTACGAGCAGTACTTC. Protein: CSVTDRTKPSYEQYF.

The chain recombines TRBV6-1 with TRBJ1-2, with D uncertain. Germline loops: CDR1 MNHNS, CDR2 SASEGT. The V and J ends lost 3 bases and 5 bases respectively, with 10 bases between them. The CDR3 runs 13 residues. The CDR3 spells CASSEPEVYGYTF. CDR3 coding DNA: TGTGCCAGCAGTGAGCCCGAGGTTTATGGCTACACCTTC.

This chain uses TRBV9 with TRBJ2-7, with TRBD2 matching 7 bases. V was pared by 4 bases and J by 1 base, with 14 bases of the junction left unmatched. The germline CDR1 and CDR2 sequences are SGDLS and YYNGEE. CDR3 size: 17 residues. The CDR3 reads CASSPDPLGLGSYEQYF. CDR3 nucleotide sequence: TGTGCCAGCAGCCCCGACCCGTTAGGACTAGGGTCCTACGAGCAGTACTTC.

The table lists this clone with a few counts. The CDR3 DNA sequence: TGTGCCAGCGCGAACTCCTACGAGCAGTACTTC. It encodes CASANSYEQYF. The rearrangement joins TRBV7-2 to TRBJ2-7; D remains unclear. Trimming removed 8 bases from V and 0 bases from J, with 5 bases in between. The germline CDR1 and CDR2 sequences are SGHTA and FQGNSA. This CDR3 comprises 11 residues.

V gene TRBV5-6 combines with J gene TRBJ2-1; a weak D match, TRBD2 (6 bases). There are 17 residues in the CDR3. Germline CDR1 SGHDT, CDR2 YYEEEE. V lost 1 base, J lost 0 bases, and 14 bases lay in between. CDR3 residues: CASSLNSGTGSYNEQFF. In DNA form, the CDR3 reads TGTGCCAGCAGCTTGAATAGCGGCACTGGCTCCTACAATGAGCAGTTCTTC.

The chain has TRBV29-1 and TRBJ2-3; D call uncertain. V was shortened by 2 bases and J by 1 base, with 16 bases between the two germline ends. CDR1 and CDR2 (germline): SQVTM, ANQGSEA. The CDR3 has 16 residues. The CDR3 coding sequence is TGCAGCGTTGAATCGCGGTACAGTTTGGGCACAGATACGCAGTATTTT. It codes for CSVESRYSLGTDTQYF.

CDR3 sequence: CASTTSPWSDTQYF. The DNA for the CDR3 is TGTGCCAGCACTACTAGCCCGTGGTCAGATACGCAGTATTTT. This chain uses TRBV27 with TRBJ2-3; D perhaps matches TRBD2 (6 bases). The CDR3 length is 14 residues. V gave up 7 bases and J gave up 4 bases, with 15 bases separating them. Germline CDR1 is MNHEY and CDR2 is SMNVEV (reference sequence).

Only a few counts were recorded for this clone. The gene calls are TRBV2 and TRBJ2-1; 9 bases map to TRBD2. The V gene end was trimmed by 2 bases and the J gene end by 0 bases; junction bases not matched to a gene: 14. The V gene's germline CDR1 is SNHLY and CDR2 FYNNEI. The CDR3 totals 20 residues. The DNA of the CDR3 is TGTGCCAGCAGTGAATGGGATTCGGCTAGCGGGACCTACTCCTACAATGAGCAGTTCTTC. Residues: CASSEWDSASGTYSYNEQFF.

The chain links TRBV7-9 to TRBJ1-2; D not certain. V was trimmed by 1 base and J by 0 bases, leaving 9 bases between them. CDR1 SEHNR and CDR2 FQNEAQ come from the germline V gene (reference sequence). The CDR3 is made up of 15 amino acids. CDR3 in amino acids: CASSLGSPTNYGYTF. Written as DNA, the CDR3 is TGTGCCAGCAGCTTAGGAAGCCCGACTAACTATGGCTACACCTTC. Full variable domain (outside the CDR3, taken from reference TRBV7-9 and TRBJ1-2): DTGVSQNPRHKITKRGQNVTFRCDPISEHNRLYWYRQTLGQGPEFLTYFQNEAQLEKSRLLSDRFSAERPKGSFSTLEIQRTEQGDSAMYLCASSLGSPTNYGYTFGSGTRLTVV.

The chain is built from TRBV11-2 and TRBJ2-1; possibly TRBD1 for D (6 bases). Germline CDR1 SGHAT, CDR2 FQNNGV. The CDR3 totals 14 residues. Trimming stripped 2 bases from V and 5 bases from J, with 10 bases between. CDR3 loop: CASSLNRAHNEQFF. The CDR3 nucleotides read TGTGCCAGCAGCTTAAACAGGGCCCACAATGAGCAGTTCTTC. The variable domain in full, with the rest retrieved from reference TRBV11-2 and TRBJ2-1, is EAGVAQSPRYKIIEKRQSVAFWCNPISGHATLYWYQQILGQGPKLLIQFQNNGVVDDSQLPKDRFSAERLKGVDSTLKIQPAKLEDSAVYLCASSLNRAHNEQFFGPGTRLTVL.

The V call is TRBV2, the J call TRBJ2-7, with TRBD2 matching 13 bases. The trim removed 6 bases at V and 3 bases at J, leaving 5 bases unmatched. Germline lookup yields CDR1 SNHLY and CDR2 FYNNEI. The CDR3 contains 15 residues. CDR3 loop: CASRRTSGRLYEQYF. CDR3 bases: TGTGCCAGCAGGCGGACTAGCGGGAGACTCTACGAGCAGTACTTC.

The chain recombines TRBV4-1 with TRBJ1-2; a weak D match, TRBD1 (5 bases). Germline values: CDR1 MGHRA, CDR2 YSYEKL. The CDR3 extends over 18 amino acids. The V gene lost 0 bases and the J gene lost 6 bases, with 23 bases spanning the gap. CDR3 residues: CASSQEGARAILGDGYTF. CDR3 DNA: TGCGCCAGCAGCCAAGAAGGAGCCAGGGCCATCCTTGGGGATGGCTACACCTTC.

V usage is TRBV30 and J usage is TRBJ2-5; tentatively, D is TRBD2 (5 bases). There are 13 residues in the CDR3. Trimming took off 3 bases at V and 5 bases at J, with 13 bases between the two ends. Germline CDR1 is GTSNPN and CDR2 is SVGIG (reference sequence). The DNA for the CDR3 is TGTGCCTGGAGAGTGGGGAGAGTTGAGACCCAGTACTTC. The encoded protein is CAWRVGRVETQYF.

The chain has TRBV30 and TRBJ2-3, with TRBD2 matching 10 bases. The CDR3 has 15 amino acids. J lost 3 bases, V lost 1 base, and 4 bases had no gene match. Germline CDR1 reads GTSNPN; CDR2 reads SVGIG (reference sequence). The DNA of the CDR3 is TGTGCCTGGAGTGGTCTAGCGGGAGTTACAGATACGCAGTATTTT. This translates into CAWSGLAGVTDTQYF.

The chain uses TRBV14 and TRBJ1-4; no firm D call. The CDR3 has 13 amino acids. Germline loops: CDR1 SGHDN, CDR2 FVKESK. V gave up 5 bases and J gave up 7 bases, with 11 bases separating them. Here the CDR3 reads CASSKYFAEKLFF. CDR3 sequence (DNA): TGTGCCAGCAGCAAATATTTTGCTGAAAAACTGTTTTTT. Complete variable domain (other parts from reference TRBV14 and TRBJ1-4): EAGVTQFPSHSVIEKGQTVTLRCDPISGHDNLYWYRRVMGKEIKFLLHFVKESKQDESGMPNNRFLAERTGGTYSTLKVQPAELEDSGVYFCASSKYFAEKLFFGSGTQLSVL.